This T cell receptor (beta chain) originates from a study of T cells in narcolepsy. In the study overall: Healthy controls were enrolled alongside patients with narcolepsy type 1 or type 2.

TCRdb's copy holds only in-frame clones and misses some; the assay was immunoSEQ multiplex PCR. This sample has 25,000 to 30,000 clones; around 87% occur once, and the top ten carry approximately 1%. Comments on this clone: Its antigen is currently unknown.

Study observations and caveats: HCRT-specific and TRIB2-specific autoreactive clonotypes appeared among same-patient CSF and blood CD4+ clonotypes. In some patient and control memory CD4+ samples, autoreactive clones were absent. Reportedly, autoreactive clonotypes were serially detected in patients' blood but not controls'.

V was trimmed by 4 bases and J by 2 bases, leaving 12 bases between them. The germline gives CDR1 SGHDT, CDR2 YYEEEE. This CDR3 contains 15 residues. Sequenced: memory (CD45RA-) CD4+ T cells from blood. The clonotype comes from a human donor in good health. This chain links TRBV5-6 with TRBJ1-4; weak D call: TRBD1 (5 bases). CDR3 sequence reads: CASSTRVSTNEKLFF. The CDR3 nucleotides are TGTGCCAGCAGCACCAGGGTATCGACTAATGAAAAACTGTTTTTT.